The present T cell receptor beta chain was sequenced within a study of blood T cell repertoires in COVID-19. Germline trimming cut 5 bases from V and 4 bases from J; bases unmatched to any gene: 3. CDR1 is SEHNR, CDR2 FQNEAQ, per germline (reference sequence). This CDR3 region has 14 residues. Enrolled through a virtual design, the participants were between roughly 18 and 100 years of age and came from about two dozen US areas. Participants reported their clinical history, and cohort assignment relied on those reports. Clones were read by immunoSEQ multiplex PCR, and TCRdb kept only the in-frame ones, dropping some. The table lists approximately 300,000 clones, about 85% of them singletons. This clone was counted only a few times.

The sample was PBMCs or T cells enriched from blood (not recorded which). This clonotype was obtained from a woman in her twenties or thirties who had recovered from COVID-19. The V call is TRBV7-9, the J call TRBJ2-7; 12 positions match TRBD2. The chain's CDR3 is CASSTSGGLYEQYF. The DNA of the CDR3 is TGTGCCAGCAGCACTAGCGGGGGGCTTTACGAGCAGTACTTC.